These T cell receptor beta chains were read from a single sample in a study of T-cell reconstitution after alpha-beta-depleted transplantation in children. TCRdb fed the PCR reads into MiXCR, producing one record per CDR3 protein. The table includes 500,000 to 600,000 distinct CDR3 sequences, around 19% detected once. Sequencing used PBMCs from the stem cell graft donor, obtained from the stem cell graft. These TCRs come from a human donor who donated a stem cell graft to a child with acute lymphoblastic leukemia. The CDR3 runs from the conserved cysteine through the conserved F or W. Each record gives: clone size, J gene, D gene, V gene, CDR3 DNA, CDR3 protein. A D gene is named only where the DNA matches it firmly. Rows may omit the clone size; those that give it use once, few, many or a size class.

>.|TRBJ2-1|.|TRBV29-1
TGCAGCGTTGATGTAACTAGTTCCTACAATGAGCAGTTCTTC
CSVDVTSSYNEQFF
>.|TRBJ1-2|.|TRBV7-9
TGTGCCAGCAGCTTAGCGGAAACTAACTATGGCTACACCTTC
CASSLAETNYGYTF
>.|TRBJ1-2|.|TRBV29-1
TGCAGCGTTGTGTCCTCTTCTTTTTATGGCTACACCTTC
CSVVSSSFYGYTF
>few|TRBJ2-2|.|TRBV7-9
TGTGCCAGCAGCAAAACGCCGGGACCCGTAACCGGGGAGCTGTTTTTT
CASSKTPGPVTGELFF
>.|TRBJ1-1|.|TRBV25-1
TGTGCCAGCAGTGATTATCAGGGATTAGGGACTGAAGCTTTCTTT
CASSDYQGLGTEAFF
>once|TRBJ1-6|.|TRBV27
TGTGCCAGCAGCCCCGACAGACTTAATTCACCCCTCCACTTT
CASSPDRLNSPLHF
>.|TRBJ2-2|.|TRBV7-2
TGTGCCAGCAGCTTAGCGCTCGGGGCGGGCGCGAACACCGGGGAGCTGTTTTTT
CASSLALGAGANTGELFF
>few|TRBJ1-1|.|TRBV5-6
TGTGCCAGCAGCTTGGAAGGGAGGGAGGGAGCTTTCTTT
CASSLEGREGAFF
>.|TRBJ2-4|.|TRBV28
TGTGCCAGCAGTCCCACGGGAGCGGGTCATGACATTCAGTACTTC
CASSPTGAGHDIQYF
>few|TRBJ2-6|TRBD1|TRBV4-1
TGCGCCAGCAGCCTAGTAGGGACAGTACAAGCGCTCTCTGGGGCCAACGTCCTGACTTTC
CASSLVGTVQALSGANVLTF
>.|TRBJ2-7|.|TRBV10-3
TGTGCCATCAGTGAGGAGGACAGATACTACGAGCAGTACTTC
CAISEEDRYYEQYF
>.|TRBJ2-1|.|TRBV7-8
TGTGCCAGCAGTGCAGCGGTAGATTACAATGAGCAGTTCTTC
CASSAAVDYNEQFF
>.|TRBJ2-1|TRBD1|TRBV24-1
TGTGCCACCAGTGATGCCGGGACAGGGAACAATGAGCAGTTCTTC
CATSDAGTGNNEQFF
>.|TRBJ1-2|.|TRBV5-6
TGTGCCAGCAGCTTGCGGACAAGGACTGGCTCCTATGGCTACACCTTC
CASSLRTRTGSYGYTF